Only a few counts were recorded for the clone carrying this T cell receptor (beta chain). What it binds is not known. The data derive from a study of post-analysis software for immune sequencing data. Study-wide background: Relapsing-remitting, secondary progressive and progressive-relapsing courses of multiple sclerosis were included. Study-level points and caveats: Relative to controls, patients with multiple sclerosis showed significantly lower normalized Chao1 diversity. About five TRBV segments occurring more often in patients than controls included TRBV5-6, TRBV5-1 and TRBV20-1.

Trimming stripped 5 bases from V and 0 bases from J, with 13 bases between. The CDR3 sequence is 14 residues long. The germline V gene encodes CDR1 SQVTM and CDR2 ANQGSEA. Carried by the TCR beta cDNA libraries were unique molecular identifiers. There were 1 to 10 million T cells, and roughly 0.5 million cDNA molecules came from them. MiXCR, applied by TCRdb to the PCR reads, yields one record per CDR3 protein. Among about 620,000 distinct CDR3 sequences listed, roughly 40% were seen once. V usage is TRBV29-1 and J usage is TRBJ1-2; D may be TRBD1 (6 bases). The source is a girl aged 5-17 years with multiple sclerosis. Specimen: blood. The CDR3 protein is CSVSAGTPNYGYTF. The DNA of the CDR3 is TGCAGCGTTTCTGCGGGGACACCTAACTATGGCTACACCTTC. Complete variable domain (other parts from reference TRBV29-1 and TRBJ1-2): SAVISQKPSRDICQRGTSLTIQCQVDSQVTMMFWYRQQPGQSLTLIATANQGSEATYESGFVIDKFPISRPNLTFSTLTVSNMSPEDSSIYLCSVSAGTPNYGYTFGSGTRLTVV.